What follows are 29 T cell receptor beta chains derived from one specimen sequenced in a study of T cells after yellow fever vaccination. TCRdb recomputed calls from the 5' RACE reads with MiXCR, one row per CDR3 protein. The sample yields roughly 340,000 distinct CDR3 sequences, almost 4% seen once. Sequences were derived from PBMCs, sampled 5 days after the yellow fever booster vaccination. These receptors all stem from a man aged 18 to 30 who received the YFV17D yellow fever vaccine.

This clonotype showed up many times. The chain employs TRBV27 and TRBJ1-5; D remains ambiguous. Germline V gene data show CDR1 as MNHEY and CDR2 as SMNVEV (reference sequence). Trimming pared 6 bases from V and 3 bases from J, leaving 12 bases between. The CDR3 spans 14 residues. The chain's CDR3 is CASRATGFNQPQHF. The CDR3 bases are TGTGCCAGCAGAGCGACGGGCTTCAATCAGCCCCAGCATTTT.

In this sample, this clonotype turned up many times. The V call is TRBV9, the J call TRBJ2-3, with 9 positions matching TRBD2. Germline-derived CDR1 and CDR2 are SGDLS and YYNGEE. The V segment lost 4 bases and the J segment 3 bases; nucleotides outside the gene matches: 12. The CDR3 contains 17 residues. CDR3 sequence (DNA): TGTGCCAGCAGCCCTCCACCGGGACTAGCCGGTACAGATACGCAGTATTTT. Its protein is CASSPPPGLAGTDTQYF.

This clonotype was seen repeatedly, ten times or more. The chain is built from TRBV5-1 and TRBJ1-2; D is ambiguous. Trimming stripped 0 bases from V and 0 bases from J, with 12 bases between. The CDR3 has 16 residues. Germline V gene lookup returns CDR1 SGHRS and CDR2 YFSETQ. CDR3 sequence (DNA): TGCGCCAGCAGCTTGGAAGGGTCGATGGCTAACTATGGCTACACCTTC. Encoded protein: CASSLEGSMANYGYTF.

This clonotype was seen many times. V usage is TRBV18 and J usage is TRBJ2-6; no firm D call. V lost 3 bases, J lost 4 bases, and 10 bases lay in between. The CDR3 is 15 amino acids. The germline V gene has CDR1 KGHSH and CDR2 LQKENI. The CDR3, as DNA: TGTGCCAGCTCACCGACGACTCTGGGGGCCAACGTCCTGACTTTC. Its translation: CASSPTTLGANVLTF.

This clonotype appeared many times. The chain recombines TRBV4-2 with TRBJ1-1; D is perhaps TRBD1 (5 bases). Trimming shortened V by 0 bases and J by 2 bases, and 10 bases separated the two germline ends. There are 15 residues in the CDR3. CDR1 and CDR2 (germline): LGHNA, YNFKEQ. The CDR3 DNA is TGTGCCAGCAGCCAAGAAGGGGCAGTAAACACTGAAGCTTTCTTT. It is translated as CASSQEGAVNTEAFF.

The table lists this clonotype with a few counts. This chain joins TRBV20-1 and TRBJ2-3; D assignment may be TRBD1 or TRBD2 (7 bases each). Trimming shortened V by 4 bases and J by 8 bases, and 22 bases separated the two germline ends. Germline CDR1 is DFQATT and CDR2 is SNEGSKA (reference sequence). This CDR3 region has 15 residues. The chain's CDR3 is CSAKARGGGDGTQYF. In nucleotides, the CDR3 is TGCAGTGCTAAGGCCAGGGGGGGCGGTGATGGTACGCAGTATTTT.

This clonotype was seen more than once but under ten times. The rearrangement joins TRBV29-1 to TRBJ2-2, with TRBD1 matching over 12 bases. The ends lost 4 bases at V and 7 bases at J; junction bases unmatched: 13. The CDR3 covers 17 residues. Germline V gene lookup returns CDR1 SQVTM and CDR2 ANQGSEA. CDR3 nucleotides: TGCAGCGTTGGCGGGGGTCCGGGACAGGGGGCTGGCGGGGAGCTGTTTTTT. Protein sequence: CSVGGGPGQGAGGELFF.

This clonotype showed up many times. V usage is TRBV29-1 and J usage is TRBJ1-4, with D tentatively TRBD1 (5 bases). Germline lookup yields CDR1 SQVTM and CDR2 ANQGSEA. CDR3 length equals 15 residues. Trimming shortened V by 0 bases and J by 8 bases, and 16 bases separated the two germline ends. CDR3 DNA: TGCAGCGTTGAAGATCCGTGGGCAGGGCCCGAAAAACTGTTTTTT. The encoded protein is CSVEDPWAGPEKLFF.

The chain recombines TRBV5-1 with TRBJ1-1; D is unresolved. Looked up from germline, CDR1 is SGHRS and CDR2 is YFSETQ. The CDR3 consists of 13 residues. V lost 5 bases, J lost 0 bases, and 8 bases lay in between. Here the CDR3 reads CASRLIMNTEAFF. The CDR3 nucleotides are TGCGCCAGCAGACTGATCATGAACACTGAAGCTTTCTTT.

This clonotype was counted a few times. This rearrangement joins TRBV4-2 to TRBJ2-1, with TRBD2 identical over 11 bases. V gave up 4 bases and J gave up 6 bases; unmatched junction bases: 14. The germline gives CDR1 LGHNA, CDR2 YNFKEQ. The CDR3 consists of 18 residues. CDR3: CASSRGIAGGPTINEQFF. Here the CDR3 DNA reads TGTGCCAGCAGCCGCGGGATAGCGGGGGGGCCTACAATCAATGAGCAGTTCTTC.

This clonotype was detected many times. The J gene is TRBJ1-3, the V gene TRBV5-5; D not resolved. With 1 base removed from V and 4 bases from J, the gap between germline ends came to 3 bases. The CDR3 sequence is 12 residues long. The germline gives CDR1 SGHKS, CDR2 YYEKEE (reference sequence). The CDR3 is CASSLQGNTIYF. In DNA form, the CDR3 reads TGTGCCAGCAGCTTGCAGGGAAACACCATATATTTT. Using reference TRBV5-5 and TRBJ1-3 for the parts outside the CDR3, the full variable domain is DAGVTQSPTHLIKTRGQQVTLRCSPISGHKSVSWYQQVLGQGPQFIFQYYEKEERGRGNFPDRFSARQFPNYSSELNVNALLLGDSALYLCASSLQGNTIYFGEGSWLTVV.

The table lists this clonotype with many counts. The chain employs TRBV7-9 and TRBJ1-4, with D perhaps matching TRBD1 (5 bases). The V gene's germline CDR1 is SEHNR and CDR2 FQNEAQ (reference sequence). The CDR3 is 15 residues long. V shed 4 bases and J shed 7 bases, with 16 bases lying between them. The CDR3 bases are TGTGCCAGCAGCTCAAACACAGGATGGGGTGAAAAACTGTTTTTT. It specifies CASSSNTGWGEKLFF.

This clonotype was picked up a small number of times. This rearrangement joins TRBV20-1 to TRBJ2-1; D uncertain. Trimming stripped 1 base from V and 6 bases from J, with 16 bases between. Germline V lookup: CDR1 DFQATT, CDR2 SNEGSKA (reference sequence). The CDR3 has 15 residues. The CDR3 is CSARVGSRPPNEQFF. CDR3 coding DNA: TGCAGTGCTAGAGTCGGGTCCAGGCCTCCCAATGAGCAGTTCTTC.

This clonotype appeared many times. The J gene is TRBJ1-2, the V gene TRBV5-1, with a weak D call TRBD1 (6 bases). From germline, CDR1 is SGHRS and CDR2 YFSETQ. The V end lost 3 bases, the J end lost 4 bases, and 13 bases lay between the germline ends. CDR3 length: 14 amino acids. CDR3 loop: CASSSRDTFYGYTF. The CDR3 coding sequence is TGCGCCAGCAGCTCCCGGGACACCTTCTATGGCTACACCTTC.

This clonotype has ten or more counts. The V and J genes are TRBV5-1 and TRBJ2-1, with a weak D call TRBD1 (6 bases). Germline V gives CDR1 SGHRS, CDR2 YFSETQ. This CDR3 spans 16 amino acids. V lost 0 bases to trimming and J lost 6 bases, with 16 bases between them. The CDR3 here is CASSLGRWTEVNEQFF. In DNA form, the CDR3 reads TGCGCCAGCAGCTTGGGTCGGTGGACAGAAGTCAATGAGCAGTTCTTC.

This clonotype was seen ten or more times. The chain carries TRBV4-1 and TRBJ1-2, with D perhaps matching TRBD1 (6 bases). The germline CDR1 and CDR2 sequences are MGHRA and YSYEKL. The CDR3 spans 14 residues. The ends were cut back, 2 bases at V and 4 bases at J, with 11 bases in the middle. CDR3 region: CASSQLGGAYGYTF. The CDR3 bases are TGCGCCAGCAGCCAACTAGGGGGGGCCTATGGCTACACCTTC.

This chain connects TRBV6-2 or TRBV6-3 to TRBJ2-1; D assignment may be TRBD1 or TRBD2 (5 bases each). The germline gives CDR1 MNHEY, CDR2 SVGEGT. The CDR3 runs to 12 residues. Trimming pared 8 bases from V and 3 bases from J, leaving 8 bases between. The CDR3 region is CASRDDYNEQFF. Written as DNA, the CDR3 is TGTGCCAGCCGGGACGACTACAATGAGCAGTTCTTC.

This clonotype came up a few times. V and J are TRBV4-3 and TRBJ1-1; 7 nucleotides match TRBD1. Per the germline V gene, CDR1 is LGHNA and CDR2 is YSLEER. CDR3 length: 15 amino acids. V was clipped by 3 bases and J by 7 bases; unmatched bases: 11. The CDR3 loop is CASSHQQGIPLEAFF. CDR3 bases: TGCGCCAGCAGCCACCAACAGGGGATCCCGCTTGAAGCTTTCTTT.

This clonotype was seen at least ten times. The CDR3, as DNA: TGTGCCAGCAGCTTAGGAGCGGGGGGGGTCGATACGCAGTATTTT. Protein: CASSLGAGGVDTQYF. The V and J genes are TRBV7-2 and TRBJ2-3, with 10 bases that match TRBD2. After removal of 1 base from V and 6 bases from J, the junction contained 4 bases not matched to a gene. The CDR3 runs 15 residues. CDR1 is SGHTA and CDR2 is FQGNSA in the germline V gene. The variable domain in full, with the rest retrieved from reference TRBV7-2 and TRBJ2-3, is GAGVSQSPSNKVTEKGKDVELRCDPISGHTALYWYRQSLGQGLEFLIYFQGNSAPDKSGLPSDRFSAERTGGSVSTLTIQRTQQEDSAVYLCASSLGAGGVDTQYFGPGTRLTVL.

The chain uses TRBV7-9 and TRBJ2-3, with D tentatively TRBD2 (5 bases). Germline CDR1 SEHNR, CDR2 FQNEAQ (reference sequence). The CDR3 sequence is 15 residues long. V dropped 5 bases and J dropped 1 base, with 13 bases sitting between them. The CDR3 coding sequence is TGTGCCAGCAGCCGACGGGATGCGGGCACAGATACGCAGTATTTT. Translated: CASSRRDAGTDTQYF.

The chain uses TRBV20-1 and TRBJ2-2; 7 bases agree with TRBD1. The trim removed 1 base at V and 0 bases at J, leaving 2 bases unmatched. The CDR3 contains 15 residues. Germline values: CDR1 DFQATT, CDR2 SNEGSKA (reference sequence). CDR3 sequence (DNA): TGCAGTGCTAGAGGTGGGACAGCGAACACCGGGGAGCTGTTTTTT. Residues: CSARGGTANTGELFF.

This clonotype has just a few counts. The CDR3 nucleotides read TGTGCCAGCAGCAAAAGCGATAGCGGGAACACAGATACGCAGTATTTT. It specifies CASSKSDSGNTDTQYF. The rearrangement joins TRBV21-1 to TRBJ2-3; the table gives TRBD2 as D, unverified against the DNA. TRBV21-1 is annotated as a pseudogene. The CDR3 sequence is 16 residues long.

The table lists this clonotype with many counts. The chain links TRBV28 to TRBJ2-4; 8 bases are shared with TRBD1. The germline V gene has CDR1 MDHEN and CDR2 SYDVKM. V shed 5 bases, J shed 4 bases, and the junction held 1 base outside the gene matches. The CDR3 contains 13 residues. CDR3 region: CASSGDRKNIQYF. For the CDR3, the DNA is TGTGCCAGCAGTGGGGACAGGAAAAACATTCAGTACTTC.

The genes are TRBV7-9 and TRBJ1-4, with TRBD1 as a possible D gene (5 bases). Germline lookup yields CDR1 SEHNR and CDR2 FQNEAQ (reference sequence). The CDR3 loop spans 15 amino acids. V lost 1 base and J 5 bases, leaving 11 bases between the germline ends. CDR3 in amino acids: CASSLGAPGNEKLFF. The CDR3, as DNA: TGTGCCAGCAGCTTAGGCGCGCCAGGGAATGAAAAACTGTTTTTT.

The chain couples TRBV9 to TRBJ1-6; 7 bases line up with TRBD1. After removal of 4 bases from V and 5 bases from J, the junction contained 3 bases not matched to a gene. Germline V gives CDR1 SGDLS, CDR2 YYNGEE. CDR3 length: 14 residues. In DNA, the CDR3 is TGTGCCAGCAGCTTACAGGGGAATAATTCACCCCTCCACTTT. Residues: CASSLQGNNSPLHF.

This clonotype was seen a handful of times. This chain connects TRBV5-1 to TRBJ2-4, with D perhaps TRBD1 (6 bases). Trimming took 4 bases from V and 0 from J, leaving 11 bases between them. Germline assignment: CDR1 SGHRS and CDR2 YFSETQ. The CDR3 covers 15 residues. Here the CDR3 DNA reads TGCGCCAGCAGCGGGGAGACAGGAGCCAAAAACATTCAGTACTTC. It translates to CASSGETGAKNIQYF.

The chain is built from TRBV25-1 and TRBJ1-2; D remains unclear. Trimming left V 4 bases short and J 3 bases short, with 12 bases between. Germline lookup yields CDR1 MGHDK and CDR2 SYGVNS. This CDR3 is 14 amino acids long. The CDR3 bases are TGTGCCAGCAGTGCGCCGGGGATTGACTATGGCTACACCTTC. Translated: CASSAPGIDYGYTF.

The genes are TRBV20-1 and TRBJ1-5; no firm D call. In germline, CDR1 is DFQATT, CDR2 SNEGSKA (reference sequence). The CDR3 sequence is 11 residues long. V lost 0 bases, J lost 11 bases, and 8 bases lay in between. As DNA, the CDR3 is TGCAGTGCTAGAGATACCATGGCCCAGCATTTT. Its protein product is CSARDTMAQHF.

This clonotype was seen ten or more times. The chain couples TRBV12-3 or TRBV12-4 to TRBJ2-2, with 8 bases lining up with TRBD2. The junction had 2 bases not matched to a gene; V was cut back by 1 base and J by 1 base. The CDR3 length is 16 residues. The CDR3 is CASSLGLAGNTGELFF. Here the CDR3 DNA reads TGTGCCAGCAGTTTAGGGCTAGCGGGGAACACCGGGGAGCTGTTTTTT.